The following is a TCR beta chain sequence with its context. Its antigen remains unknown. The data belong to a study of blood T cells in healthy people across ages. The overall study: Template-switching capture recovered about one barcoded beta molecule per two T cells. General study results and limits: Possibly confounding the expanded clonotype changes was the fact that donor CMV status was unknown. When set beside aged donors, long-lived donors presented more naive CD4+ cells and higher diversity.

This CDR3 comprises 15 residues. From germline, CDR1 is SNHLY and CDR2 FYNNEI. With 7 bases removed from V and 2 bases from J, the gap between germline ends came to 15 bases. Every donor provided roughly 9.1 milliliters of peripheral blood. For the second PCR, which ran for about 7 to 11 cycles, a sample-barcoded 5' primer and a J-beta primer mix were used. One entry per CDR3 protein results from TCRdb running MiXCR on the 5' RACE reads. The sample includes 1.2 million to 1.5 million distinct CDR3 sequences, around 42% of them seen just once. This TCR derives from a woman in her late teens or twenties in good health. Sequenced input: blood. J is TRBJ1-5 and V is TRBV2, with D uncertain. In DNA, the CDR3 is TGTGCCAGCAATGAGGGTTCGGCGGGCAATCAGCCCCAGCATTTT. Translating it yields CASNEGSAGNQPQHF.